What follows are 12 T cell receptor beta chains derived from one specimen sequenced in a study of cytomegalovirus exposure and HLA in healthy donors. PCR was performed using 60 Vbeta and 13 Jbeta primers. Using immunoSEQ multiplex PCR, the repertoire was profiled, and TCRdb retains in-frame clones only, with some absent. This table has roughly 150,000 clones, about 84% appearing once. Sequenced sample: PBMCs. Receptors were obtained from a male donor in good health and CMV-seronegative.

Here the CDR3 reads CASSLEDRDYEQYF. Here the CDR3 DNA reads TGCGCCAGCAGCTTGGAGGACAGGGACTACGAGCAGTACTTC. This sequence joins TRBV5-1 and TRBJ2-7; TRBD1 matches 8 bases. This CDR3 has 14 residues. CDR1 is SGHRS and CDR2 is YFSETQ in the germline V gene. The J segment lost 3 bases and the V segment lost 0 bases, leaving 2 bases of the junction unmatched. The entire variable domain, with the rest obtained from reference TRBV5-1 and TRBJ2-7, is as follows: KAGVTQTPRYLIKTRGQQVTLSCSPISGHRSVSWYQQTPGQGLQFLFEYFSETQRNKGNFPGRFSGRQFSNSRSEMNVSTLELGDSALYLCASSLEDRDYEQYFGPGTRLTVT.

For this clone: The junction and the germline gene differ at one end; a read error may be behind it. This rearrangement joins TRBV11-2 to TRBJ2-5, with D unclear. Germline V lookup: CDR1 SGHAT, CDR2 FQNNGV. This CDR3 comprises 13 residues. The CDR3 spells CASTLNLEETQYF. The CDR3 DNA follows: TGTGCCAGCACCTTAAACCTAGAAGAGACCCAGTACTTC.

This clone was observed a few times. V is TRBV2 and J is TRBJ1-6; D ambiguous. Germline CDR1 reads SNHLY; CDR2 reads FYNNEI. The CDR3 runs to 15 residues. V was shortened by 7 bases and J by 8 bases, with 18 bases between the two germline ends. The CDR3 protein is CASNQASTIHSPLHF. The CDR3 nucleotides read TGTGCCAGCAACCAGGCCTCCACAATACATTCACCCCTCCACTTT.

The chain combines TRBV6-5 with TRBJ1-2; D is possibly TRBD1 (5 bases). The CDR3 is 15 amino acids. The V end lost 0 bases, the J end lost 4 bases, and 12 bases lay between the germline ends. CDR1 is MNHEY and CDR2 is SVGAGI in the germline V gene. CDR3 loop: CASSYSPGVGYGYTF. The CDR3 region has the DNA TGTGCCAGCAGTTACTCGCCGGGGGTCGGCTATGGCTACACCTTC.

This clone was counted only a few times. This sequence joins TRBV6-5 and TRBJ1-1, with D unclear. Germline V gene sequence: CDR1 MNHEY, CDR2 SVGAGI. V gave up 4 bases and J gave up 1 base, with 7 bases separating them. The CDR3 extends over 13 amino acids. CDR3 protein: CASSSGRNTEAFF. As DNA, the CDR3 is TGTGCCAGCAGTTCTGGCAGGAACACTGAAGCTTTCTTT.

V is TRBV18 and J is TRBJ2-7, with 7 bases identical to TRBD2. Germline loops: CDR1 KGHSH, CDR2 LQKENI. This CDR3 has 14 residues. V lost 2 bases to trimming and J lost 5 bases; unmatched junction nucleotides: 6. Written as DNA, the CDR3 is TGTGCCAGCTCACCAACACGGGGGGTCGACGAGCAGTACTTC. As protein: CASSPTRGVDEQYF. Drawing the rest from reference TRBV18 and TRBJ2-7, the complete variable domain is NAGVMQNPRHLVRRRGQEARLRCSPMKGHSHVYWYRQLPEEGLKFMVYLQKENIIDESGMPKERFSAEFPKEGPSILRIQQVVRGDSAAYFCASSPTRGVDEQYFGPGTRLTVT.

About this clone itself: Relative to the germline gene, one junction end is altered; a read error may explain this. This chain connects TRBV20-1 to TRBJ1-2, with D unresolved. CDR3 size: 11 residues. Germline values: CDR1 DFQATT, CDR2 SNEGSKA (reference sequence). Here the CDR3 reads CSARVQIGYTF. The CDR3 DNA follows: TGCAGTGCGAGAGTACAAATCGGCTACACCTTC.

This chain uses TRBV4-1 with TRBJ1-5; D remains ambiguous. The CDR3 has 15 amino acids. V was trimmed by 0 bases and J by 7 bases, leaving 13 bases between them. The V gene's germline CDR1 is MGHRA and CDR2 YSYEKL. The CDR3 protein is CASSQDGTKGQPQHF. In nucleotides, the CDR3 is TGCGCCAGCAGCCAAGATGGCACTAAAGGACAGCCCCAGCATTTT.

The V and J genes are TRBV30 and TRBJ1-1; the match to TRBD1 covers 8 bases. CDR1 and CDR2 (germline): GTSNPN, SVGIG (reference sequence). The CDR3 sequence is 14 residues long. The J segment lost 4 bases and the V segment lost 3 bases, leaving 7 bases of the junction unmatched. CDR3 protein: CAWSRTGKGTEAFF. The CDR3 DNA reads TGTGCCTGGAGCCGGACAGGGAAGGGCACTGAAGCTTTCTTT.

This clone was detected once. V gene TRBV15 combines with J gene TRBJ2-1; 10 nucleotides align to TRBD2. Per germline, CDR1 LNHNV and CDR2 YYDKDF (reference sequence). J gave up 2 bases and V 0 bases, and 10 bases lay outside the gene matches. The CDR3 is made up of 19 amino acids. The CDR3 is CATSRESIALAGAYNEQFF. The CDR3 nucleotides are TGTGCCACCAGCAGAGAAAGCATAGCGCTAGCGGGAGCCTACAATGAGCAGTTCTTC.

The V call is TRBV7-9, the J call TRBJ1-2, with D perhaps TRBD1 (6 bases). CDR3 length: 16 amino acids. Per the germline V gene, CDR1 is SEHNR and CDR2 is FQNEAQ (reference sequence). The germline V and J ends were trimmed by 0 bases and 0 bases, with 11 bases remaining between them. CDR3 nucleotide sequence: TGTGCCAGCAGCTTAGCGATACAGGGATCTAACTATGGCTACACCTTC. It specifies CASSLAIQGSNYGYTF.

CDR3 in DNA: TGTGCCAGCAGTTGGAAGTTTTCACAGGGGGCGCCCGGCTACACCTTC. Translation: CASSWKFSQGAPGYTF. The rearrangement uses TRBV28 and TRBJ1-2; 9 nucleotides align to TRBD1. The junction had 14 bases not matched to a gene; V was cut back by 4 bases and J by 8 bases. Germline CDR1 reads MDHEN; CDR2 reads SYDVKM. This CDR3 is 16 amino acids long.